A single sample gave rise to the 32 T cell receptor beta chains below, sequenced in a study of cytomegalovirus exposure and HLA in healthy donors. PCR primers comprised 60 Vbeta and 13 Jbeta primers. Profiling relied on immunoSEQ multiplex PCR, and the TCRdb table lists in-frame clones only, not all of them. The data contain about 120,000 clones, around 80% of them singletons. The sequenced sample consisted of PBMCs. These receptors were taken from a female donor in good health and CMV-seropositive.

The chain joins TRBV28 to TRBJ2-3, with D uncertain. CDR1 and CDR2 (germline): MDHEN, SYDVKM. CDR3 length: 11 residues. V lost 3 bases to trimming and J lost 6 bases, with 4 bases between them. CDR3 in amino acids: CASSLEDTQYF. The CDR3 DNA is TGTGCCAGCAGTTTGGAGGATACGCAGTATTTT.

This clone was seen just once. This chain connects TRBV9 to TRBJ2-3; 9 bases map to TRBD2. Germline CDR1 SGDLS, CDR2 YYNGEE. The ends lost 1 base at V and 4 bases at J; junction bases unmatched: 10. CDR3 length equals 17 residues. The CDR3 DNA reads as TGTGCCAGCAGCGTAAGTGTCGGCGGGGGGGCCCCAGATACGCAGTATTTT. Translation gives CASSVSVGGGAPDTQYF.

This clone has just a few counts. This chain connects TRBV7-8 to TRBJ2-5; TRBD1 is a possible D gene (6 bases). CDR3 length: 15 residues. The germline CDR1 and CDR2 sequences are SGHVS and FQNEAQ. V was clipped by 1 base and J by 4 bases, with 13 bases between them. CDR3 coding DNA: TGTGCCAGCAGCTTAGTCAGGGTCAGGGGAGAGACCCAGTACTTC. This encodes CASSLVRVRGETQYF.

This clone was picked up one time. This chain links TRBV30 with TRBJ1-6, with D possibly matching TRBD1 (5 bases). This CDR3 is 16 amino acids long. V lost 0 bases to trimming and J lost 1 base, with 10 bases between them. The germline V gene encodes CDR1 GTSNPN and CDR2 SVGIG (reference sequence). The CDR3 is CAWSVAGQSYNSPLHF. The CDR3 nucleotides are TGTGCCTGGAGTGTGGCAGGGCAATCCTATAATTCACCCCTCCACTTT.

This rearrangement joins TRBV6-6 to TRBJ1-5; D ambiguous. CDR1 MNHNY and CDR2 SVGAGI come from the germline V gene (reference sequence). The CDR3 has 12 amino acids. Trimming pared 1 base from V and 6 bases from J, leaving 4 bases between. CDR3 loop: CASSYYGQPQHF. CDR3 sequence (DNA): TGTGCCAGCAGTTACTACGGTCAGCCCCAGCATTTT.

The CDR3 coding sequence is TGCGCCAGCAGCTTGGCCGAGAGAGATACGCAGTATTTT. It encodes CASSLAERDTQYF. The chain carries TRBV5-1 and TRBJ2-3; no firm D call. This CDR3 is built from 13 residues. Germline CDR1 SGHRS, CDR2 YFSETQ. Trimming took off 0 bases at V and 5 bases at J, with 7 bases between the two ends.

This chain joins TRBV5-1 and TRBJ2-3, with 7 bases matching TRBD2. J was trimmed by 3 bases and V by 3 bases; bases with no gene match: 10. Germline-derived CDR1 and CDR2 are SGHRS and YFSETQ. The CDR3 has 16 amino acids. For the CDR3, the DNA is TGCGCCAGCAGCTCCTTATTGGGGGGGGGTACAGATACGCAGTATTTT. It encodes CASSSLLGGGTDTQYF.

This clone was counted a few times. V usage is TRBV2 and J usage is TRBJ2-3, with 10 bases aligning to TRBD2. The V and J ends lost 1 base and 3 bases, in that order; junction bases with no gene match: 4. The V gene's germline CDR1 is SNHLY and CDR2 FYNNEI. This CDR3 has 16 residues. The CDR3 spells CASSEGAGGNTDTQYF. In DNA form, the CDR3 reads TGTGCCAGCAGTGAAGGAGCGGGGGGGAATACAGATACGCAGTATTTT.

V gene TRBV2 combines with J gene TRBJ1-5, with TRBD1 identical over 9 bases. V trimming: 6 bases; J trimming: 7 bases; junction bases outside the gene matches: 4. Per germline, CDR1 SNHLY and CDR2 FYNNEI. This CDR3 contains 13 residues. Here the CDR3 DNA reads TGTGCCAGCAGCGGGACAGGGTGGCAGCCCCAGCATTTT. It is translated as CASSGTGWQPQHF.

The V and J genes are TRBV10-3 and TRBJ2-5; 8 bases agree with TRBD2. There are 13 residues in the CDR3. Germline V lookup: CDR1 ENHRY, CDR2 SYGVKD. Unmatched junction bases numbered 9, after V lost 10 bases and J lost 5 bases. In DNA, the CDR3 is TGTGCCACCGGGGGGGCGGAGGGGGAGACCCAGTACTTC. Amino acids: CATGGAEGETQYF.

The chain employs TRBV4-1 and TRBJ1-6, with TRBD1 matching 9 bases. This CDR3 is 15 amino acids long. Germline lookup yields CDR1 MGHRA and CDR2 YSYEKL. The V segment lost 6 bases and the J segment 7 bases; nucleotides outside the gene matches: 7. CDR3 sequence reads: CASSLSTGGNSPLHF. CDR3 nucleotides: TGCGCCAGCAGTTTATCGACAGGGGGAAATTCACCCCTCCACTTT.

In its sample, this clone was seen once. The chain recombines TRBV6-1 with TRBJ2-7; 8 bases are shared with TRBD1. This CDR3 contains 15 residues. Germline CDR1 MNHNS, CDR2 SASEGT. The V and J ends lost 4 bases and 2 bases, in that order; junction bases with no gene match: 7. The DNA of the CDR3 is TGTGCCAGCAGTGGCCCCGGGACAGGAACCTACGAGCAGTACTTC. Amino acids: CASSGPGTGTYEQYF.

The chain links TRBV10-3 to TRBJ1-2, with D possibly matching TRBD1 (5 bases). This CDR3 region has 14 residues. V dropped 0 bases and J dropped 2 bases, with 7 bases sitting between them. The V gene's germline CDR1 is ENHRY and CDR2 SYGVKD. This CDR3 is CAISESYRNYGYTF. The CDR3 coding sequence is TGTGCCATCAGTGAGTCGTACAGGAACTATGGCTACACCTTC.

The chain is built from TRBV7-2 and TRBJ2-7; TRBD1 might be the D (6 bases). CDR1 and CDR2 from the germline V gene are SGHTA and FQGNSA. The V gene lost 3 bases and the J gene lost 2 bases, with 11 bases spanning the gap. The CDR3 totals 14 residues. CDR3 loop: CASSLLQGPYEQYF. The CDR3 DNA sequence: TGTGCCAGCAGCTTGTTACAGGGACCCTACGAGCAGTACTTC.

This clone was seen a single time. This rearrangement joins TRBV9 to TRBJ1-2; 8 bases are shared with TRBD1. Germline trimming cut 1 base from V and 3 bases from J; bases unmatched to any gene: 2. The V gene's germline CDR1 is SGDLS and CDR2 YYNGEE. The CDR3 spans 14 residues. The CDR3 DNA is TGTGCCAGCAGCGTACAGGGGGCCGACTATGGCTACACCTTC. Translating it yields CASSVQGADYGYTF. The full variable domain, with the rest looked up from reference TRBV9 and TRBJ1-2, is DSGVTQTPKHLITATGQRVTLRCSPRSGDLSVYWYQQSLDQGLQFLIQYYNGEERAKGNILERFSAQQFPDLHSELNLSSLELGDSALYFCASSVQGADYGYTFGSGTRLTVV.

This chain uses TRBV27 with TRBJ1-6, with 8 bases lining up with TRBD1. The length of the CDR3 is 17 residues. J was trimmed by 10 bases and V by 4 bases; bases with no gene match: 15. The germline V gene encodes CDR1 MNHEY and CDR2 SMNVEV (reference sequence). The CDR3 sequence: CASSSISQGAQGSPLHF. The CDR3 DNA is TGTGCCAGCAGTTCAATATCCCAGGGGGCCCAGGGCTCACCCCTCCACTTT.

This chain connects TRBV25-1 to TRBJ1-3; 9 nucleotides match TRBD1. This CDR3 is built from 16 residues. V shed 2 bases, J shed 8 bases, and the junction held 10 bases outside the gene matches. CDR1 and CDR2 from the germline V gene are MGHDK and SYGVNS. The CDR3 bases are TGTGCCAGCAGTGAAACCGGGACAGGGTCTAGGGACACCATATATTTT. This encodes CASSETGTGSRDTIYF.

The V gene is TRBV30, the J gene TRBJ2-7; weak D call: TRBD1 (5 bases). This CDR3 is built from 14 residues. Trimming took 0 bases from V and 0 from J, leaving 9 bases between them. The germline V gene has CDR1 GTSNPN and CDR2 SVGIG (reference sequence). CDR3 nucleotides: TGTGCCTGGAGTGTCCAGACAGACTCCTACGAGCAGTACTTC. Its translation is CAWSVQTDSYEQYF.

CDR3 nucleotides: TGTGCCGGGTCCCGGGACAGGGACGAGCAGTACTTC. This encodes CAGSRDRDEQYF. The chain has TRBV2 and TRBJ2-7; TRBD1 agrees at 9 bases. The V segment lost 11 bases and the J segment 5 bases; nucleotides outside the gene matches: 7. This CDR3 spans 12 amino acids. Looked up from germline, CDR1 is SNHLY and CDR2 is FYNNEI.

The J gene is TRBJ1-4, the V gene TRBV4-2; 8 positions match TRBD1. The CDR3 contains 14 residues. The V segment lost 8 bases and the J segment 4 bases; nucleotides outside the gene matches: 6. The V gene's germline CDR1 is LGHNA and CDR2 YNFKEQ. CDR3 loop: CASALQGDNEKLFF. CDR3 DNA sequence: TGTGCCAGCGCCTTACAGGGGGATAATGAAAAACTGTTTTTT.

V gene TRBV6-5 combines with J gene TRBJ2-7; 9 positions match TRBD1. CDR1 MNHEY and CDR2 SVGAGI come from the germline V gene. V shed 0 bases, J shed 4 bases, and the junction held 4 bases outside the gene matches. CDR3 length equals 15 residues. CDR3 sequence reads: CASSYSPQGAYEQYF. The CDR3 coding sequence is TGTGCCAGCAGTTACTCTCCACAGGGGGCTTACGAGCAGTACTTC.

This clone has a handful of counts. V and J are TRBV28 and TRBJ2-1; D not certain. Germline V gene sequence: CDR1 MDHEN, CDR2 SYDVKM. The CDR3 consists of 11 residues. Trimming removed 4 bases from V and 7 bases from J, with 5 bases in between. The chain's CDR3 is CASSSGNEQFF. The CDR3 bases are TGTGCCAGCAGTTCGGGTAATGAGCAGTTCTTC. The full variable domain, with the rest looked up from reference TRBV28 and TRBJ2-1, is DVKVTQSSRYLVKRTGEKVFLECVQDMDHENMFWYRQDPGLGLRLIYFSYDVKMKEKGDIPEGYSVSREKKERFSLILESASTNQTSMYLCASSSGNEQFFGPGTRLTVL.

This chain links TRBV5-1 with TRBJ2-5; TRBD2 agrees at 10 bases. Germline loops: CDR1 SGHRS, CDR2 YFSETQ. The CDR3 is made up of 17 amino acids. V shed 4 bases and J 1 base; nucleotides not matched to a gene: 10. Here the CDR3 DNA reads TGCGCCAGCAGCATAGGGATAGCGGGGGGTGGCCAAGAGACCCAGTACTTC. This translates into CASSIGIAGGGQETQYF.

Regarding this clone: The identical CDR3 is also encoded by other nucleotide sequences in the sample. The chain uses TRBV11-2 and TRBJ2-7, with no clear D. The germline gives CDR1 SGHAT, CDR2 FQNNGV. This CDR3 has 14 residues. The germline V and J ends were trimmed by 1 base and 1 base, with 8 bases remaining between them. DNA for the CDR3: TGTGCCAGCAGCTTAGGCCACAGTTCCTACGAGCAGTACTTC. Translation: CASSLGHSSYEQYF.

Worth noting for this clone: One end of the junction is discordant with germline, which a read error may explain. The chain has TRBV6-5 and TRBJ1-1, with TRBD1 matching 7 bases. CDR1 and CDR2 from the germline V gene are MNHEY and SVGAGI. There are 12 residues in the CDR3. DNA of the CDR3: TGTGCCGGCAGTTACGGGACAGCTGAAGCTTTCTTT. As protein: CAGSYGTAEAFF.

The chain combines TRBV9 with TRBJ2-7; 8 bases are a match to TRBD1. V dropped 4 bases and J dropped 2; count of bases not matched to a gene: 8. The CDR3 covers 15 residues. Germline lookup yields CDR1 SGDLS and CDR2 YYNGEE. CDR3 DNA: TGTGCCAGCAGCAGACAGGGGATTGGAGCCTACGAGCAGTACTTC. This translates into CASSRQGIGAYEQYF.

V usage is TRBV5-1 and J usage is TRBJ2-6, with 7 bases identical to TRBD2. V shed 4 bases, J shed 3 bases, and the junction held 10 bases outside the gene matches. The V gene's germline CDR1 is SGHRS and CDR2 YFSETQ. This CDR3 has 17 amino acids. CDR3 in DNA: TGCGCCAGCAGCATATCCGGGAGGCTAGGTGGGGCCAACGTCCTGACTTTC. Its protein product is CASSISGRLGGANVLTF.

The chain joins TRBV30 to TRBJ1-2, with TRBD1 identical over 7 bases. Germline V gene lookup returns CDR1 GTSNPN and CDR2 SVGIG (reference sequence). The J segment lost 7 bases and the V segment lost 3 bases, leaving 5 bases of the junction unmatched. The CDR3 runs to 12 residues. CDR3 DNA: TGTGCCTGGAGGCTCGGGACAGCTGGCTACACCTTC. Residues: CAWRLGTAGYTF.

The chain carries TRBV4-3 and TRBJ2-5; tentatively, D is TRBD1 (5 bases). Germline assignment: CDR1 LGHNA and CDR2 YSLEER. The ends were cut back, 0 bases at V and 4 bases at J, with 12 bases in the middle. The CDR3 consists of 15 residues. CDR3 loop: CASSQDRAVRETQYF. The CDR3, as DNA: TGCGCCAGCAGCCAAGACAGGGCGGTTCGAGAGACCCAGTACTTC.

This chain connects TRBV18 to TRBJ1-4; D gene unclear. CDR3 size: 14 residues. The V and J ends lost 5 bases and 2 bases respectively, with 9 bases between them. Germline assignment: CDR1 KGHSH and CDR2 LQKENI. In nucleotides, the CDR3 is TGTGCCAGCTCAGCCTCGAGCACTAATGAAAAACTGTTTTTT. It encodes CASSASSTNEKLFF.

With regard to this clone: The germline gene is not matched at one end of the junction; a read error may be the cause. This CDR3 is CSSSPGEEKLFF. The DNA for the CDR3 is TGTTCCAGCAGCCCAGGGGAGGAAAAACTGTTTTTT. The V call is TRBV7-9, the J call TRBJ1-4; D possibly corresponds to TRBD1 (6 bases). The CDR3 consists of 12 residues. Germline V gene lookup returns CDR1 SEHNR and CDR2 FQNEAQ (reference sequence).

This clone was seen a handful of times. The V call is TRBV2, the J call TRBJ1-4; 10 bases map to TRBD1. Germline V gene data show CDR1 as SNHLY and CDR2 as FYNNEI. J lost 7 bases, V lost 6 bases, and 5 bases had no gene match. This CDR3 has 14 amino acids. CDR3 bases: TGTGCCAGCAGGAAGGACAGGGGGTTTGAAAAACTGTTTTTT. Translated, it gives CASRKDRGFEKLFF.